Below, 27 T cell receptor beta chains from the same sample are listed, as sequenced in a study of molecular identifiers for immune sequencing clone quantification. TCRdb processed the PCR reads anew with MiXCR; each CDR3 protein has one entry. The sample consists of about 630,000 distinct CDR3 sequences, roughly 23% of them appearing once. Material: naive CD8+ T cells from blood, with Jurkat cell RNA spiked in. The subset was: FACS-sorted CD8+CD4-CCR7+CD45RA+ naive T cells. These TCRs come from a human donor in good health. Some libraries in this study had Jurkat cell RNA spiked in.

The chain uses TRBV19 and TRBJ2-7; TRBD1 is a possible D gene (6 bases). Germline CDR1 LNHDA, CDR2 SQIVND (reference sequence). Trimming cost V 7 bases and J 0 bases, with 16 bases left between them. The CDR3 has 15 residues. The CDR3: CASTSHPRGSYEQYF. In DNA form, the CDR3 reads TGTGCCAGTACCTCACACCCCAGGGGCTCCTACGAGCAGTACTTC.

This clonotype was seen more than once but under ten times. The CDR3 loop is CASSPGLVTDTQYF. The CDR3 coding sequence is TGTGCCAGCAGCCCGGGACTCGTTACAGATACGCAGTATTTT. The rearrangement links TRBV7-3 to TRBJ2-3; D perhaps matches TRBD2 (6 bases). This CDR3 spans 14 amino acids. Germline V gives CDR1 SGHTA, CDR2 FQGTGA. V was trimmed by 5 bases and J by 3 bases, leaving 12 bases between them.

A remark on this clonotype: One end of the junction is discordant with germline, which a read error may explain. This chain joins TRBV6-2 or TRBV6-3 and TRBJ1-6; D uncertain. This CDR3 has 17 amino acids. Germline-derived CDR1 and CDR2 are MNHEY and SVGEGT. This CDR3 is CASSYLSVWTTDSPLPF. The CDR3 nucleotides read TGTGCCAGCAGTTATCTGTCGGTTTGGACTACGGACTCACCCCTCCCCTTT.

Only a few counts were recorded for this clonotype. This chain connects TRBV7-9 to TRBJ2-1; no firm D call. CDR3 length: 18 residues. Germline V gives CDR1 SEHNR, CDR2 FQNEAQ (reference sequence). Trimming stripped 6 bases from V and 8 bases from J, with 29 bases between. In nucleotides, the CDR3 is TGTGCCAGCAGTTCCCGCCGGAATAACCTTCGTACCTGGGATGAGCAGTTCTTC. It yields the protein CASSSRRNNLRTWDEQFF.

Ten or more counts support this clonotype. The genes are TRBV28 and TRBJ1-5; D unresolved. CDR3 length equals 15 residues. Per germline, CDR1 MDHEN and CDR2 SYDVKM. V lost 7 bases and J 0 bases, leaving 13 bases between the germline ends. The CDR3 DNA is TGTGCCAGCATGGTCCAACGATATAGCAATCAGCCCCAGCATTTT. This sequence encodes CASMVQRYSNQPQHF.

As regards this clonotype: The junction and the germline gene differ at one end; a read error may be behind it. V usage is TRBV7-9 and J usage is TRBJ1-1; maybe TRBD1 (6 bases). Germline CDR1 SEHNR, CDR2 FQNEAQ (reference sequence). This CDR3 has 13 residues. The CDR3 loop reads CGSSQTGYTEAFF. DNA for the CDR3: TGTGGCAGCAGCCAGACAGGATACACTGAAGCTTTCTTT.

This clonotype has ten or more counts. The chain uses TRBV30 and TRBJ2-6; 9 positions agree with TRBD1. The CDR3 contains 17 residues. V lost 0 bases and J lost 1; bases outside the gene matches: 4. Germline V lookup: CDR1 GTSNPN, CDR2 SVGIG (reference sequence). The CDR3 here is CAWSVYRGPSGANVLTF. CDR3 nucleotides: TGTGCCTGGAGTGTATACAGGGGGCCTTCTGGGGCCAACGTCCTGACTTTC.

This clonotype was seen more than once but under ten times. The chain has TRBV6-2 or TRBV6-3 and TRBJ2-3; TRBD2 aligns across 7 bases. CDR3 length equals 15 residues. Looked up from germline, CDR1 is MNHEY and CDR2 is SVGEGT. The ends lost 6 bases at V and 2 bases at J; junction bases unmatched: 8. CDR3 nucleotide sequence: TGTGCCAGCAGCCCCTTAAGCGGGGACACAGATACGCAGTATTTT. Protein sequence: CASSPLSGDTDTQYF.

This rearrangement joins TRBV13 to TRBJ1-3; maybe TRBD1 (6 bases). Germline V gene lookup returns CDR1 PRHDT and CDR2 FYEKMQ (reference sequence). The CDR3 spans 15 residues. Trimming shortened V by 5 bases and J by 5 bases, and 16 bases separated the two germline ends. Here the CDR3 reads CASSPGRGKRNTIYF. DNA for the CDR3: TGTGCCAGCAGCCCAGGCAGGGGTAAGAGAAACACCATATATTTT. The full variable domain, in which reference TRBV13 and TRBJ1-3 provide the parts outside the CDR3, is AAGVIQSPRHLIKEKRETATLKCYPIPRHDTVYWYQQGPGQDPQFLISFYEKMQSDKGSIPDRFSAQQFSDYHSELNMSSLELGDSALYFCASSPGRGKRNTIYFGEGSWLTVV.

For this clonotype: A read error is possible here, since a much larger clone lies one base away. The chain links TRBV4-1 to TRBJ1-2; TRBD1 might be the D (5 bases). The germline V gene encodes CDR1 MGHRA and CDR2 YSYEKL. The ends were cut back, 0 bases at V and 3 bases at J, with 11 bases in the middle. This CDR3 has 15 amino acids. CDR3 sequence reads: CASSQETDSYYGYTF. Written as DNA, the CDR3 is TGCGCCAGCAGCCAAGAGACAGATTCTTACTATGGCTACACCTTC.

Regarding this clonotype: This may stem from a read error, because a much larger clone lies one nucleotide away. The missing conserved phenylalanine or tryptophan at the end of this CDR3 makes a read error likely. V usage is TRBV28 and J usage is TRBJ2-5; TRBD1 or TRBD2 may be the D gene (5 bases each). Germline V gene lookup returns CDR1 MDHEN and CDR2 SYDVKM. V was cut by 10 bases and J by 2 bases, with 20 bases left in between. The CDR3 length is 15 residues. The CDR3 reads CATDPEGRRQETQYS. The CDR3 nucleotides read TGTGCCACCGACCCAGAGGGACGACGTCAAGAGACCCAGTACTCC.

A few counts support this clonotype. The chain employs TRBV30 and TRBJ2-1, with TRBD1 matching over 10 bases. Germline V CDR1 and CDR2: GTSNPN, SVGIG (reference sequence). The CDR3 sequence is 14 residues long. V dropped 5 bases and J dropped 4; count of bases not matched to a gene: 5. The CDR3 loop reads CAWALGQGYNEQFF. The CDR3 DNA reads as TGTGCCTGGGCTTTGGGACAGGGGTACAATGAGCAGTTCTTC.

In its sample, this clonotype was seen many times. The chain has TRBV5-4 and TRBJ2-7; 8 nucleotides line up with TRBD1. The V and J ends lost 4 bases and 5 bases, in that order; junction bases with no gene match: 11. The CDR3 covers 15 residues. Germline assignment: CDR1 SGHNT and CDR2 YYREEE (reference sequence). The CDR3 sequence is CASSAGQALSNEQYF. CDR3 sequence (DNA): TGTGCCAGCAGCGCGGGACAGGCCCTTTCCAACGAGCAGTACTTC.

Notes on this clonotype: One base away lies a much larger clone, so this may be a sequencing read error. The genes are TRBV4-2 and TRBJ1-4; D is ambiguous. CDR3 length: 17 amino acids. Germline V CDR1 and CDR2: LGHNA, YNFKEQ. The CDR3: CASSQEETPATNEKLSF. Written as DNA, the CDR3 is TGTGCCAGCAGCCAAGAAGAGACGCCAGCAACTAATGAAAAACTGTCTTTT.

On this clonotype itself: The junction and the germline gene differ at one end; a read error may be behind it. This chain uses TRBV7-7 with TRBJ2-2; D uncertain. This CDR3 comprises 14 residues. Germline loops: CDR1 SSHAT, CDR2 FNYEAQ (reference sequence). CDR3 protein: CASRLEHGTGELFF. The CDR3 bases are TGTGCTAGCAGGCTGGAACACGGCACCGGGGAGCTGTTTTTT.

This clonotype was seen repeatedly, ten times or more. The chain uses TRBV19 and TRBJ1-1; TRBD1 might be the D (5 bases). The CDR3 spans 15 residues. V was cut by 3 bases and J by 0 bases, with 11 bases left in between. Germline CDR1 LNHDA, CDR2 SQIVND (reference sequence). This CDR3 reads CASSISQGLNTEAFF. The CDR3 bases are TGTGCCAGTAGTATTTCCCAGGGTTTGAACACTGAAGCTTTCTTT.

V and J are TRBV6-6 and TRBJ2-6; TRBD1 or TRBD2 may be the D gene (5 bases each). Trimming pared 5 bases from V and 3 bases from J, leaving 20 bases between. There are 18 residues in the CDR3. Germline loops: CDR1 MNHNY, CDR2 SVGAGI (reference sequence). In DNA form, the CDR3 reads TGTGCCAGCAGTGCTCTGGGACCGCGGGTTAGTGGGGCCAACGTCCTGACTTTC. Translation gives CASSALGPRVSGANVLTF.

CDR3 DNA: TGCAGTGCTAGAGAGCGGTGGATCTACGAGCAGTACTTC. This codes for CSARERWIYEQYF. V usage is TRBV20-1 and J usage is TRBJ2-7; D is ambiguous. Germline V lookup: CDR1 DFQATT, CDR2 SNEGSKA (reference sequence). V was cut by 0 bases and J by 3 bases, with 9 bases left in between. The CDR3 covers 13 residues.

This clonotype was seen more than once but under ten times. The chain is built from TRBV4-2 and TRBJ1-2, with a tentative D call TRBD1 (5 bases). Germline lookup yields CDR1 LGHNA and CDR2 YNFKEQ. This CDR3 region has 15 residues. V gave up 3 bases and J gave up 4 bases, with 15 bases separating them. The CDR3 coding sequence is TGTGCCAGCAGCCAGGAAACCGGGACTGCCTATGGCTACACCTTC. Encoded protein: CASSQETGTAYGYTF.

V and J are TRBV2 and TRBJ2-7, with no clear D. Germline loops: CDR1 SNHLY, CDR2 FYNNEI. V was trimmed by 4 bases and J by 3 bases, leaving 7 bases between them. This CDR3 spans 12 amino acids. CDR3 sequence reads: CASSVGVYEQYF. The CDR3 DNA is TGTGCCAGCAGTGTAGGCGTCTACGAGCAGTACTTC.

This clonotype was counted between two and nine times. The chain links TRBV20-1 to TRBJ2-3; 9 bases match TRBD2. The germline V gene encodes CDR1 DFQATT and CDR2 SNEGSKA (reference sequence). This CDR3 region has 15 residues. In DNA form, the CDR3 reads TGCGCCGGGACTAGCTCTCTTGGGCCCACAGATACGCAGTATTTT. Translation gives CAGTSSLGPTDTQYF.

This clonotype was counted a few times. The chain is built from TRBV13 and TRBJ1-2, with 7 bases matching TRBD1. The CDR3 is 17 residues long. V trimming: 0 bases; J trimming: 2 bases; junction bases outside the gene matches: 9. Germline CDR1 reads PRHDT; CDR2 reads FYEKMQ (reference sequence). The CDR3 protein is CASSLGLAQGRNYGYTF. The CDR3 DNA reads TGTGCCAGCAGCTTAGGCCTTGCACAGGGGAGAAACTATGGCTACACCTTC.

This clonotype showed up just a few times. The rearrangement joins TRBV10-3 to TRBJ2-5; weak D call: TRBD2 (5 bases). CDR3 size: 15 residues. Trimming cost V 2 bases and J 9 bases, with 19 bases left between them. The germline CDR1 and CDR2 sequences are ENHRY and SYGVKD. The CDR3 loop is CAISEEQVQEEAQYF. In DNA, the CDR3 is TGTGCCATCAGTGAGGAGCAAGTACAAGAGGAGGCCCAGTACTTC.

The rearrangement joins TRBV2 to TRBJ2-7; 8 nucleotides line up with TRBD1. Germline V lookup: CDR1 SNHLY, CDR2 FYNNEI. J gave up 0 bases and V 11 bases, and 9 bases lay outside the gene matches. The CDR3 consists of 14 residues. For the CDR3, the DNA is TGTGCCGGCATGCGAACAGGGGGCTCCTACGAGCAGTACTTC. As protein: CAGMRTGGSYEQYF.

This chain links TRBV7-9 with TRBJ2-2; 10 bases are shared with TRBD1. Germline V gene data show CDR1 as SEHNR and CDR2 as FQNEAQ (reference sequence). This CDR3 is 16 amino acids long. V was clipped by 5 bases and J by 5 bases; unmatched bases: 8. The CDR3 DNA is TGTGCCAGCAGCGCAGACGGGACAGGGGTTACCGGGGAGCTGTTTTTT. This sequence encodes CASSADGTGVTGELFF. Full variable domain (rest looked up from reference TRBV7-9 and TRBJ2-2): DTGVSQNPRHKITKRGQNVTFRCDPISEHNRLYWYRQTLGQGPEFLTYFQNEAQLEKSRLLSDRFSAERPKGSFSTLEIQRTEQGDSAMYLCASSADGTGVTGELFFGEGSRLTVL.

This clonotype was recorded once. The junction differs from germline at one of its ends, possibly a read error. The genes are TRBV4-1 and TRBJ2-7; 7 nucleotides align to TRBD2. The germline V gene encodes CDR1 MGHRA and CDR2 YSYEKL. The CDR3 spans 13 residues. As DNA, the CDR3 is TGCGCCAGCAGCCAAGTCTTGGCGCGGGAGCAGTGCTTC. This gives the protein CASSQVLAREQCF.

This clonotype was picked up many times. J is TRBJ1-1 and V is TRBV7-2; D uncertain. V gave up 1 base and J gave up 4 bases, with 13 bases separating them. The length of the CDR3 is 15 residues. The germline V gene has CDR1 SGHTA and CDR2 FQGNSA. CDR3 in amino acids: CASSLVYGFGTEAFF. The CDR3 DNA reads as TGTGCCAGCAGCTTAGTTTATGGGTTTGGCACTGAAGCTTTCTTT.